These 28 T cell receptor beta chains came from one sample sequenced in a study of blood T cell repertoires in COVID-19. Using immunoSEQ multiplex PCR, the repertoire was profiled, and TCRdb retains in-frame clones only, with some absent. Seen here are fewer than 120,000 clones, 65% to 80% observed once, and the top ten hold 6% to 8%. The specimen sequenced was peripheral blood. These TCRs come from a woman aged 60 to 75 with acute or convalescent COVID-19.

The chain links TRBV10-3 to TRBJ1-2, with 9 bases identical to TRBD1. Germline loops: CDR1 ENHRY, CDR2 SYGVKD. There are 17 residues in the CDR3. V trimming: 0 bases; J trimming: 7 bases; junction bases outside the gene matches: 12. The CDR3 DNA sequence: TGTGCCATCAGTGAGTCGAAGGATTCGGGACAGGGTGCTGGCTACACCTTC. This translates into CAISESKDSGQGAGYTF.

The rearrangement uses TRBV5-1 and TRBJ1-2; the match to TRBD1 covers 8 bases. This CDR3 has 14 residues. Trimming at V came to 4 bases and at J to 7 bases, leaving 9 bases not matched to a gene. The germline CDR1 and CDR2 sequences are SGHRS and YFSETQ. DNA for the CDR3: TGCGCCAGCAGCCCGCGGACAGGGACTTTTGGCTACACCTTC. It translates to CASSPRTGTFGYTF.

V and J are TRBV9 and TRBJ2-2; D possibly corresponds to TRBD2 (5 bases). The length of the CDR3 is 15 residues. Germline V gives CDR1 SGDLS, CDR2 YYNGEE. V shed 3 bases and J shed 1 base, with 10 bases lying between them. The CDR3 DNA reads as TGTGCCAGCAGCGCAAGCGCGGGGAACACCGGGGAGCTGTTTTTT. The encoded protein is CASSASAGNTGELFF.

The chain recombines TRBV7-2 with TRBJ2-3; D is perhaps TRBD2 (7 bases). Germline CDR1 is SGHTA and CDR2 is FQGNSA. This CDR3 contains 17 residues. V was pared by 0 bases and J by 4 bases, with 17 bases between. The CDR3 sequence: CASSLAIGQGRADTQYF. CDR3 coding DNA: TGTGCCAGCAGCTTAGCAATCGGTCAGGGGAGGGCAGATACGCAGTATTTT. The full variable domain, rest sourced from reference TRBV7-2 and TRBJ2-3, is GAGVSQSPSNKVTEKGKDVELRCDPISGHTALYWYRQSLGQGLEFLIYFQGNSAPDKSGLPSDRFSAERTGGSVSTLTIQRTQQEDSAVYLCASSLAIGQGRADTQYFGPGTRLTVL.

The J gene is TRBJ1-1, the V gene TRBV6-5; 7 nucleotides agree with TRBD1. The trim removed 6 bases at V and 1 base at J, leaving 5 bases unmatched. The CDR3 runs to 14 residues. In germline, CDR1 is MNHEY, CDR2 SVGAGI. The CDR3 coding sequence is TGTGCCAGCAGCCGGGACAGTGCGAACACTGAAGCTTTCTTT. This codes for CASSRDSANTEAFF.

The chain combines TRBV6-6 with TRBJ1-2; 7 nucleotides line up with TRBD1. The junction had 7 bases not matched to a gene; V was cut back by 5 bases and J by 4 bases. This CDR3 comprises 14 residues. Germline values: CDR1 MNHNY, CDR2 SVGAGI (reference sequence). In DNA, the CDR3 is TGTGCCAGCAGTCCCGGGACAGCAGCCTATGGCTACACCTTC. It is translated as CASSPGTAAYGYTF.

The rearrangement joins TRBV7-7 to TRBJ2-3, with 9 bases lining up with TRBD2. V lost 2 bases to trimming and J lost 1 base; unmatched junction nucleotides: 1. The CDR3 consists of 15 residues. The germline gives CDR1 SSHAT, CDR2 FNYEAQ (reference sequence). The CDR3 region has the DNA TGTGCCAGCAGCTTATCTAGCGGGGGCACAGATACGCAGTATTTT. As protein: CASSLSSGGTDTQYF.

There are many counts of this clone. V gene TRBV6-2 or TRBV6-3 combines with J gene TRBJ2-7; tentative D call: TRBD2 (5 bases). Germline V gene data show CDR1 as MNHEY and CDR2 as SVGEGT. Trimming left V 2 bases short and J 5 bases short, with 16 bases between. The CDR3 has 15 amino acids. The CDR3 nucleotides are TGTGCCAGCAGTTACACACGGACGGACTCGGACGAGCAGTACTTC. Translated: CASSYTRTDSDEQYF.

This clone was picked up a small number of times. DNA for the CDR3: TGTGCCAGCAGCCACAGGGGGCGGGAAGAGACCCAGTACTTC. As protein: CASSHRGREETQYF. The chain carries TRBV5-5 and TRBJ2-5; the match to TRBD1 covers 9 bases. After removal of 4 bases from V and 3 bases from J, the junction contained 4 bases not matched to a gene. Germline assignment: CDR1 SGHKS and CDR2 YYEKEE (reference sequence). The CDR3 totals 14 residues.

CDR3 DNA: TGTGCCAGCAGTTCCCCGCTAGCGGGGGACTACGAGCAGTACTTC. Its translation is CASSSPLAGDYEQYF. V and J are TRBV28 and TRBJ2-7; 10 bases line up with TRBD2. There are 15 residues in the CDR3. Per germline, CDR1 MDHEN and CDR2 SYDVKM. The V and J ends lost 4 bases and 3 bases, in that order; junction bases with no gene match: 6.

The V gene is TRBV7-2, the J gene TRBJ1-2, with TRBD1 as a possible D gene (5 bases). The V end lost 5 bases, the J end lost 1 base, and 14 bases lay between the germline ends. Germline CDR1 reads SGHTA; CDR2 reads FQGNSA. The CDR3 covers 15 residues. The CDR3 region has the DNA TGTGCCAGCAGCGCCAACACAGGTGTTAACTATGGCTACACCTTC. Translated: CASSANTGVNYGYTF.

Many counts were recorded for this clone. The chain carries TRBV5-1 and TRBJ1-1; D gene ambiguous. The length of the CDR3 is 13 residues. The ends were cut back, 2 bases at V and 1 base at J, with 6 bases in the middle. In germline, CDR1 is SGHRS, CDR2 YFSETQ. The CDR3 here is CASSFTANTEAFF. CDR3 nucleotide sequence: TGCGCCAGCAGCTTTACAGCGAACACTGAAGCTTTCTTT.

The chain carries TRBV6-6 and TRBJ1-1; D gene ambiguous. V lost 0 bases and J 0 bases, leaving 5 bases between the germline ends. From germline, CDR1 is MNHNY and CDR2 SVGAGI (reference sequence). This CDR3 has 14 residues. The CDR3 DNA sequence: TGTGCCAGCAGTTACTCGGAGTTGAACACTGAAGCTTTCTTT. Its protein product is CASSYSELNTEAFF.

The chain employs TRBV28 and TRBJ1-1, with 8 positions matching TRBD1. Germline V gene lookup returns CDR1 MDHEN and CDR2 SYDVKM. The CDR3 covers 15 residues. V shed 8 bases and J 5 bases; nucleotides not matched to a gene: 13. The CDR3 loop is CASPPGGRGGTEAFF. The DNA for the CDR3 is TGTGCCAGCCCCCCAGGGGGCAGGGGTGGGACTGAAGCTTTCTTT. The full variable domain, with the rest looked up from reference TRBV28 and TRBJ1-1, is DVKVTQSSRYLVKRTGEKVFLECVQDMDHENMFWYRQDPGLGLRLIYFSYDVKMKEKGDIPEGYSVSREKKERFSLILESASTNQTSMYLCASPPGGRGGTEAFFGQGTRLTVV.

This chain joins TRBV5-1 and TRBJ2-7; 13 positions agree with TRBD2. This CDR3 contains 15 residues. J was trimmed by 1 base and V by 4 bases; bases with no gene match: 2. CDR1 SGHRS and CDR2 YFSETQ come from the germline V gene. The CDR3, as DNA: TGCGCCAGCAGCGAGGGACTAGCGGGGTCCTACGAGCAGTACTTC. It yields the protein CASSEGLAGSYEQYF. Filled out from reference TRBV5-1 and TRBJ2-7, the complete variable domain reads KAGVTQTPRYLIKTRGQQVTLSCSPISGHRSVSWYQQTPGQGLQFLFEYFSETQRNKGNFPGRFSGRQFSNSRSEMNVSTLELGDSALYLCASSEGLAGSYEQYFGPGTRLTVT.

This chain connects TRBV24-1 to TRBJ2-7; 7 bases align to TRBD1. This CDR3 comprises 13 residues. The ends lost 0 bases at V and 5 bases at J; junction bases unmatched: 0. The germline CDR1 and CDR2 sequences are KGHDR and SFDVKD. CDR3 sequence reads: CATSDLTGDEQYF. CDR3 sequence (DNA): TGTGCCACCAGTGATTTGACAGGGGACGAGCAGTACTTC.

V and J are TRBV19 and TRBJ1-1; D is ambiguous. CDR1 is LNHDA and CDR2 is SQIVND in the germline V gene (reference sequence). Trimming left V 3 bases short and J 0 bases short, with 14 bases between. The CDR3 totals 16 residues. CDR3 DNA: TGTGCCAGTAGTATTTCGGCAGGAACCATGAACACTGAAGCTTTCTTT. Its protein is CASSISAGTMNTEAFF.

V gene TRBV14 combines with J gene TRBJ2-2, with 9 bases that match TRBD1. Looked up from germline, CDR1 is SGHDN and CDR2 is FVKESK. CDR3 length: 16 residues. V lost 5 bases, J lost 5 bases, and 9 bases stayed unmatched. For the CDR3, the DNA is TGTGCCAGCAGCGGTCCGGGACAGGGAAAGACCGGGGAGCTGTTTTTT. This sequence encodes CASSGPGQGKTGELFF.

The gene calls are TRBV7-2 and TRBJ2-3, with 7 bases matching TRBD1. From germline, CDR1 is SGHTA and CDR2 FQGNSA. This CDR3 has 15 residues. V shed 6 bases and J 0 bases; nucleotides not matched to a gene: 6. The CDR3 DNA is TGTGCCAGCAGACGACAGGGAACTAGCACAGATACGCAGTATTTT. This sequence encodes CASRRQGTSTDTQYF.

Only a few counts were recorded for this clone. CDR3 protein: CASSLDRDQPQHF. The CDR3, as DNA: TGTGCCAGCAGCTTAGATCGGGATCAGCCCCAGCATTTT. The chain links TRBV11-2 to TRBJ1-5; no clear D. There are 13 residues in the CDR3. Trimming pared 0 bases from V and 5 bases from J, leaving 5 bases between. The germline V gene has CDR1 SGHAT and CDR2 FQNNGV. Full variable domain (outside the CDR3, taken from reference TRBV11-2 and TRBJ1-5): EAGVAQSPRYKIIEKRQSVAFWCNPISGHATLYWYQQILGQGPKLLIQFQNNGVVDDSQLPKDRFSAERLKGVDSTLKIQPAKLEDSAVYLCASSLDRDQPQHFGDGTRLSIL.

The chain combines TRBV7-8 with TRBJ1-5, with D hard to call. This CDR3 is built from 16 residues. V lost 4 bases and J lost 4, with 17 bases in between. The germline CDR1 and CDR2 sequences are SGHVS and FQNEAQ. The CDR3 DNA sequence: TGTGCCAGCAGCTCTGTCACCTCTAGCGGAAATCAGCCCCAGCATTTT. As protein: CASSSVTSSGNQPQHF.

The rearrangement uses TRBV5-5 and TRBJ1-1, with TRBD1 matching over 9 bases. The CDR3 loop spans 17 amino acids. J lost 1 base, V lost 3 bases, and 10 bases had no gene match. Germline CDR1 SGHKS, CDR2 YYEKEE (reference sequence). Here the CDR3 DNA reads TGTGCCAGCAGCTGGGGGACAGGGTCTGTCAAGAACACTGAAGCTTTCTTT. Protein sequence: CASSWGTGSVKNTEAFF.

The sample holds one count of this clone. The chain combines TRBV7-9 with TRBJ1-1, with unresolved D. The germline CDR1 and CDR2 sequences are SEHNR and FQNEAQ (reference sequence). The CDR3 length is 13 residues. The V end lost 7 bases, the J end lost 1 base, and 10 bases lay between the germline ends. Here the CDR3 DNA reads TGTGCCAGCAACTCGCGGGGGAACACTGAAGCTTTCTTT. It yields the protein CASNSRGNTEAFF. The whole variable domain, filled in from reference TRBV7-9 and TRBJ1-1, reads DTGVSQNPRHKITKRGQNVTFRCDPISEHNRLYWYRQTLGQGPEFLTYFQNEAQLEKSRLLSDRFSAERPKGSFSTLEIQRTEQGDSAMYLCASNSRGNTEAFFGQGTRLTVV.

The rearrangement links TRBV12-3 or TRBV12-4 to TRBJ2-7; tentatively, D is TRBD1 (6 bases). The CDR3 is 13 amino acids. With 6 bases removed from V and 6 bases from J, the gap between germline ends came to 15 bases. The CDR3 here is CASSFSDRSEQYF. The CDR3 bases are TGTGCCAGCAGCTTTTCTGACAGGAGCGAGCAGTACTTC.

The CDR3 reads CASNYWANTEAFF. CDR3 sequence (DNA): TGTGCCAGCAATTATTGGGCAAACACTGAAGCTTTCTTT. The chain uses TRBV6-2 or TRBV6-3 and TRBJ1-1; no definite D call. The CDR3 extends over 13 amino acids. V was trimmed by 7 bases and J by 2 bases, leaving 11 bases between them. Looked up from germline, CDR1 is MNHEY and CDR2 is SVGEGT.

This clone was recorded a few times. This chain links TRBV30 with TRBJ1-2; 7 bases agree with TRBD1. This CDR3 region has 13 residues. The germline V gene encodes CDR1 GTSNPN and CDR2 SVGIG (reference sequence). The V segment lost 4 bases and the J segment 2 bases; nucleotides outside the gene matches: 4. This CDR3 is CAWNPGQNYGYTF. CDR3 nucleotide sequence: TGTGCCTGGAACCCGGGACAGAACTATGGCTACACCTTC.

The chain joins TRBV30 to TRBJ2-2, with 8 positions matching TRBD1. Trimming at V came to 4 bases and at J to 6 bases, leaving 7 bases not matched to a gene. Germline V gene data show CDR1 as GTSNPN and CDR2 as SVGIG (reference sequence). This CDR3 is 14 amino acids long. Here the CDR3 reads CAWTRQGTPGELFF. The CDR3 bases are TGTGCCTGGACGAGACAGGGGACCCCCGGGGAGCTGTTTTTT. Full variable domain (rest looked up from reference TRBV30 and TRBJ2-2): SQTIHQWPATLVQPVGSPLSLECTVEGTSNPNLYWYRQAAGRGLQLLFYSVGIGQISSEVPQNLSASRPQDRQFILSSKKLLLSDSGFYLCAWTRQGTPGELFFGEGSRLTVL.

The chain employs TRBV7-2 and TRBJ2-2; D not certain. The germline V gene encodes CDR1 SGHTA and CDR2 FQGNSA. This CDR3 spans 12 amino acids. V lost 2 bases, J lost 6 bases, and 4 bases lay in between. CDR3 DNA: TGTGCCAGCAGCTTACTAGCCGGGGAGCTGTTTTTT. Its translation: CASSLLAGELFF.